The clone carrying this T cell receptor (beta chain) has a single count. The antigen is undetermined. This CDR3 has 15 residues. CDR1 and CDR2 (germline): MNHNY, SVGAGI (reference sequence). V gave up 5 bases and J gave up 10 bases; unmatched junction bases: 8. The data belong to a study of siplizumab effects on memory and regulatory T cells. Sequenced by immunoSEQ multiplex PCR; TCRdb stores in-frame clones only, minus some. In the table there are 90,000 to 110,000 clones, about 91% of which are singletons. Findings of the study overall: Naive T cells seemed more diverse than memory cells and seemed major alloresponse contributors.

This clonotype originated in a human donor in good health. The gene calls are TRBV6-6 and TRBJ2-1, with 13 positions matching TRBD2. The sequencing input was Tregs sorted from blood. The CDR3 coding sequence is TGTGCCAGCAGTCGGACTAGCGGGAGTTTGGGCGAGCAGTTCTTC. This gives the protein CASSRTSGSLGEQFF.